Below are 17 T cell receptor beta chains sequenced from a single sample in a study of T-cell reconstitution after alpha-beta-depleted transplantation in children. Unique molecular identifiers were used in preparing the TCRbeta library. MiXCR, applied by TCRdb to the PCR reads, yields one record per CDR3 protein. This table has a few hundred thousand distinct CDR3 sequences, approximately 10% appearing once. Sequencing was performed on PBMCs from the stem cell graft donor, taken from the stem cell graft. These receptors were collected from a human donor who donated a stem cell graft to a child with acute lymphoblastic leukemia.

This clonotype has at least ten counts. V usage is TRBV6-5 and J usage is TRBJ1-6; D gene ambiguous. There are 14 residues in the CDR3. In germline, CDR1 is MNHEY, CDR2 SVGAGI. With 4 bases removed from V and 8 bases from J, the gap between germline ends came to 12 bases. The CDR3 reads CASSSPPQDSPLHF. CDR3 bases: TGTGCCAGCAGTTCCCCGCCTCAGGATTCACCCCTCCACTTT.

The table lists this clonotype with many counts. The genes are TRBV12-3 or TRBV12-4 and TRBJ2-1; possibly TRBD1 or TRBD2 for D (5 bases each). The CDR3 length is 11 residues. V lost 6 bases and J 9 bases, leaving 9 bases between the germline ends. The CDR3 nucleotides are TGTGCCAGCAGAGGGACCAGTGAGCAGTTCTTC. Its translation is CASRGTSEQFF.

This clonotype was seen only a few times. The V gene is TRBV3-1, the J gene TRBJ2-5; D is undetermined. The CDR3 extends over 15 amino acids. CDR1 and CDR2 (germline): LGHDT, YNNKEL (reference sequence). V dropped 3 bases and J dropped 2 bases, with 13 bases sitting between them. The CDR3 DNA sequence: TGTGCCAGCAGCCATCTAGACATAATACAAGAGACCCAGTACTTC. Translated, it gives CASSHLDIIQETQYF.

This clonotype was counted only a few times. V is TRBV7-2 and J is TRBJ1-2; 7 bases align to TRBD1. This CDR3 has 13 amino acids. The trim removed 6 bases at V and 2 bases at J, leaving 3 bases unmatched. Germline-derived CDR1 and CDR2 are SGHTA and FQGNSA. CDR3 DNA sequence: TGTGCCAGCAGACCCAGGGGGAACTATGGCTACACCTTC. Residues: CASRPRGNYGYTF.

In this sample, this clonotype turned up many times. This rearrangement joins TRBV6-2 or TRBV6-3 to TRBJ2-7; 9 positions agree with TRBD1. Germline lookup yields CDR1 MNHEY and CDR2 SVGEGT. CDR3 length equals 14 residues. V lost 7 bases and J lost 4; bases outside the gene matches: 8. The CDR3: CASIRGTGSYEQYF. The CDR3 DNA reads TGTGCCAGCATCCGCGGGACAGGGTCGTACGAGCAGTACTTC.

This clonotype was observed a few times. This sequence joins TRBV5-1 and TRBJ2-7, with a tentative D call TRBD2 (6 bases). V lost 4 bases, J lost 9 bases, and 26 bases lay in between. The CDR3 runs to 16 residues. The germline V gene has CDR1 SGHRS and CDR2 YFSETQ. CDR3 sequence reads: CASSGTSSASSERQYF. The DNA for the CDR3 is TGCGCCAGCAGCGGGACTTCTAGCGCCTCCTCGGAGAGGCAGTACTTC. The full variable domain, rest sourced from reference TRBV5-1 and TRBJ2-7, is KAGVTQTPRYLIKTRGQQVTLSCSPISGHRSVSWYQQTPGQGLQFLFEYFSETQRNKGNFPGRFSGRQFSNSRSEMNVSTLELGDSALYLCASSGTSSASSERQYFGPGTRLTVT.

This clonotype has at least ten counts. The V call is TRBV7-9, the J call TRBJ1-6; maybe TRBD1 (6 bases). Germline-derived CDR1 and CDR2 are SEHNR and FQNEAQ (reference sequence). The CDR3 has 15 residues. Trimming left V 6 bases short and J 7 bases short, with 16 bases between. The CDR3 here is CASSTPGDKNSPLHF. CDR3 bases: TGTGCCAGCAGTACACCGGGGGACAAGAATTCACCCCTCCACTTT. The full variable domain, with the rest looked up from reference TRBV7-9 and TRBJ1-6, is DTGVSQNPRHKITKRGQNVTFRCDPISEHNRLYWYRQTLGQGPEFLTYFQNEAQLEKSRLLSDRFSAERPKGSFSTLEIQRTEQGDSAMYLCASSTPGDKNSPLHFGNGTRLTVT.

V gene TRBV4-3 combines with J gene TRBJ2-3, with D tentatively TRBD2 (5 bases). CDR1 is LGHNA and CDR2 is YSLEER in the germline V gene. The V end lost 0 bases, the J end lost 4 bases, and 11 bases lay between the germline ends. The CDR3 contains 15 residues. In DNA, the CDR3 is TGCGCCAGCAGCCAAGAACTAGTACGGGCAGATACGCAGTATTTT. Encoded protein: CASSQELVRADTQYF.

This clonotype was detected a few times. The J gene is TRBJ2-5, the V gene TRBV12-3 or TRBV12-4; 16 bases are shared with TRBD2. The CDR3 spans 17 residues. V lost 6 bases and J lost 4; bases outside the gene matches: 8. The CDR3 here is CASSPGTSGRAAETQYF. CDR3 nucleotide sequence: TGTGCCAGCAGCCCTGGGACTAGCGGGAGGGCCGCAGAGACCCAGTACTTC.

This clonotype was seen a few times. This rearrangement joins TRBV29-1 to TRBJ1-2, with no clear D. The germline gives CDR1 SQVTM, CDR2 ANQGSEA. V was trimmed by 2 bases and J by 1 base, leaving 11 bases between them. CDR3 length: 14 residues. DNA for the CDR3: TGCAGCGTTGAATGGCCTGGACTTAACTATGGCTACACCTTC. This translates into CSVEWPGLNYGYTF. Looking up the rest from reference TRBV29-1 and TRBJ1-2 gives the full variable domain: SAVISQKPSRDICQRGTSLTIQCQVDSQVTMMFWYRQQPGQSLTLIATANQGSEATYESGFVIDKFPISRPNLTFSTLTVSNMSPEDSSIYLCSVEWPGLNYGYTFGSGTRLTVV.

This clonotype has at least ten counts. In nucleotides, the CDR3 is TGTGCCAGCAGCTTTTTAGGGGTCGGTCAGCCCCAGCATTTT. This translates into CASSFLGVGQPQHF. The V gene is TRBV7-2, the J gene TRBJ1-5, with D perhaps matching TRBD1 (5 bases). Germline V gene sequence: CDR1 SGHTA, CDR2 FQGNSA. The CDR3 contains 14 residues. V was shortened by 3 bases and J by 6 bases, with 12 bases between the two germline ends.

There are many counts of this clonotype. The chain uses TRBV5-1 and TRBJ2-5; 8 bases match TRBD1. CDR3 length: 14 residues. CDR1 SGHRS and CDR2 YFSETQ come from the germline V gene. J lost 5 bases, V lost 4 bases, and 7 bases had no gene match. The CDR3 loop reads CASSPRTGKETQYF. The CDR3 DNA is TGCGCCAGCAGCCCCCGGACAGGGAAGGAGACCCAGTACTTC.

The gene calls are TRBV4-1 and TRBJ1-2; weak D call: TRBD1 (5 bases). CDR3 length equals 17 residues. CDR1 is MGHRA, CDR2 YSYEKL, per germline. V gave up 6 bases and J gave up 4 bases, with 24 bases separating them. CDR3 protein: CASRAPGRLKGGYGYTF. In DNA, the CDR3 is TGCGCCAGCAGAGCTCCGGGACGATTGAAGGGTGGCTATGGCTACACCTTC.

This chain joins TRBV29-1 and TRBJ1-2; 7 bases line up with TRBD1. Germline V gene data show CDR1 as SQVTM and CDR2 as ANQGSEA. CDR3 size: 15 residues. V shed 6 bases, J shed 3 bases, and the junction held 13 bases outside the gene matches. The CDR3 loop reads CSVRGQGRGDYGYTF. The CDR3 nucleotides read TGCAGCGTCAGAGGGCAGGGCAGGGGGGACTATGGCTACACCTTC.

This clonotype has at least ten counts. This chain connects TRBV6-6 to TRBJ2-7, with a possible D match to TRBD1 (5 bases). Trimming removed 3 bases at V and 3 bases at J, with 9 bases between. Germline loops: CDR1 MNHNY, CDR2 SVGAGI (reference sequence). This CDR3 contains 13 residues. CDR3 coding DNA: TGTGCCAGCAGTTATAGGGGTTTCTACGAGCAGTACTTC. It yields the protein CASSYRGFYEQYF.

The chain carries TRBV7-2 and TRBJ2-2, with D uncertain. The CDR3 is 12 residues long. V shed 5 bases and J shed 6 bases, with 7 bases lying between them. The V gene's germline CDR1 is SGHTA and CDR2 FQGNSA. CDR3 sequence reads: CASSNWSGELFF. In DNA form, the CDR3 reads TGTGCCAGCAGCAACTGGTCCGGGGAGCTGTTTTTT.

This clonotype was seen a single time. Being one base from a much bigger clone, this may be a read error. The chain has TRBV5-1 and TRBJ2-2; D is perhaps TRBD2 (5 bases). This CDR3 is built from 15 residues. Trimming cost V 4 bases and J 2 bases, with 12 bases left between them. Germline loops: CDR1 SGHRS, CDR2 YFSETQ. The CDR3 sequence is CASSPDEGNTGELFF. The CDR3 nucleotides are TGCGCCAGCAGCCCCGACGAGGGTAACACCGGGGAGCTGTTTTTT.